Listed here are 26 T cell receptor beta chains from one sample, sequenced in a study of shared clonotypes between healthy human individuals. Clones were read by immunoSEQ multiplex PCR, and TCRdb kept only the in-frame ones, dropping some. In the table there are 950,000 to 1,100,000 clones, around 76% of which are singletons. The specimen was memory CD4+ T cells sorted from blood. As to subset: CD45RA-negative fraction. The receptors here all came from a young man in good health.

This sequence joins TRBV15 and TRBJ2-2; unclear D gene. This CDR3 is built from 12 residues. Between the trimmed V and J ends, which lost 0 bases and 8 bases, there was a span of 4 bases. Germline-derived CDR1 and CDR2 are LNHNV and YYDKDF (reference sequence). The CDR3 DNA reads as TGTGCCACCAGCAGAGATGTGGGGGAGCTGTTTTTT. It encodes CATSRDVGELFF.

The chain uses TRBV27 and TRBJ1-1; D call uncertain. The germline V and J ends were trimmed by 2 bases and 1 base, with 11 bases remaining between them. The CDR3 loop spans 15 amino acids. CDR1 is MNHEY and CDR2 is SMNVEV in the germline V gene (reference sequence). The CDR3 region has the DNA TGTGCCAGCAGTTTAAGGGTTGTTGGGAACACTGAAGCTTTCTTT. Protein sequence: CASSLRVVGNTEAFF.

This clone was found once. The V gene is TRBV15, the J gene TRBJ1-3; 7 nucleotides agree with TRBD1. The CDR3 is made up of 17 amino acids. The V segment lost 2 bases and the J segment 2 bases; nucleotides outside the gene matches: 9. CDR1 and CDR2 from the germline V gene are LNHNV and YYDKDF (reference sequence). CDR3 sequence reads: CATSRLLDRVPGNTIYF. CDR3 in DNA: TGTGCCACCAGCAGACTTTTAGACAGGGTGCCTGGAAACACCATATATTTT.

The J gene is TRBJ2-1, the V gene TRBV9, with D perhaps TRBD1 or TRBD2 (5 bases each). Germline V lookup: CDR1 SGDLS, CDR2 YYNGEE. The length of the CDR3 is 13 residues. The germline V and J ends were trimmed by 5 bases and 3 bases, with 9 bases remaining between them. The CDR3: CASSRGDYNEQFF. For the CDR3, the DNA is TGTGCCAGCAGTAGAGGGGACTACAATGAGCAGTTCTTC.

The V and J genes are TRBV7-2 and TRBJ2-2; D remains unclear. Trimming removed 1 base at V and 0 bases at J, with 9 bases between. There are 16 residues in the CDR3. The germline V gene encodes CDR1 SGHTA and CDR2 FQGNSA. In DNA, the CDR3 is TGTGCCAGCAGCTTAGTCAACAAACCGAACACCGGGGAGCTGTTTTTT. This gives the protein CASSLVNKPNTGELFF.

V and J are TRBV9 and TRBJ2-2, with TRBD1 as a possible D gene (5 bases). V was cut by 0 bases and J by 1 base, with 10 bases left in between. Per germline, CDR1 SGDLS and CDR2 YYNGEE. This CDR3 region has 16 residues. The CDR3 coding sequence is TGTGCCAGCAGCGTAGGTGGCAGGGTGAACACCGGGGAGCTGTTTTTT. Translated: CASSVGGRVNTGELFF.

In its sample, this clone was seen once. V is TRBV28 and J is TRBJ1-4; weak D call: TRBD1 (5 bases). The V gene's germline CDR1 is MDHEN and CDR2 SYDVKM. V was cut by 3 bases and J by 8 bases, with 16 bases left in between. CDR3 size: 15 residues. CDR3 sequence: CASSFGGWTYEKLFF. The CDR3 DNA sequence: TGTGCCAGCAGTTTCGGGGGGTGGACCTACGAAAAACTGTTTTTT.

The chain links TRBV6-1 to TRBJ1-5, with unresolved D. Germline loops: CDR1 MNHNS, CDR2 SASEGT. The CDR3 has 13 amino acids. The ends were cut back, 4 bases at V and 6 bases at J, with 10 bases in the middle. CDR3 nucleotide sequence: TGTGCCAGCAGTGTCGGTGGGAGTCAGCCCCAGCATTTT. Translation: CASSVGGSQPQHF.

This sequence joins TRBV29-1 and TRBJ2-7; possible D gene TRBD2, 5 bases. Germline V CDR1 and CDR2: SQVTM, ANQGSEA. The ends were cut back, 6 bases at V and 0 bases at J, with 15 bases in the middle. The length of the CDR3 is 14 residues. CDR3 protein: CSVVAGIHSYEQYF. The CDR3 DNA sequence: TGCAGCGTCGTGGCCGGGATCCACTCCTACGAGCAGTACTTC.

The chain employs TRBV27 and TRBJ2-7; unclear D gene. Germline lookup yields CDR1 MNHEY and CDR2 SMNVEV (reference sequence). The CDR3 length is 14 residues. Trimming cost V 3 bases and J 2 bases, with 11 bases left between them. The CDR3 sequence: CASSFGGGTYEQYF. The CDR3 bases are TGTGCCAGCAGTTTTGGCGGTGGGACCTACGAGCAGTACTTC.

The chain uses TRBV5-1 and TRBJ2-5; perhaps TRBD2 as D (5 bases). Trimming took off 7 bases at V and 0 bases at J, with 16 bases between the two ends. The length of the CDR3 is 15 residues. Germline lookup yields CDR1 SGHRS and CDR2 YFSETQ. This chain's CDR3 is CASAPIPGYQETQYF. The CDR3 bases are TGCGCCAGCGCTCCCATCCCGGGGTACCAAGAGACCCAGTACTTC. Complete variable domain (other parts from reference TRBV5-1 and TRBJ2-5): KAGVTQTPRYLIKTRGQQVTLSCSPISGHRSVSWYQQTPGQGLQFLFEYFSETQRNKGNFPGRFSGRQFSNSRSEMNVSTLELGDSALYLCASAPIPGYQETQYFGPGTRLLVL.

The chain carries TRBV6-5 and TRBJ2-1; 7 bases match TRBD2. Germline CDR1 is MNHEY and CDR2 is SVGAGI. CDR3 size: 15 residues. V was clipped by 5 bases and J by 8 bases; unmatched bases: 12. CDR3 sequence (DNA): TGTGCCAGCAGTCCCGGACTAGTCGGTTTTCATGAGCAGTTCTTC. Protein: CASSPGLVGFHEQFF.

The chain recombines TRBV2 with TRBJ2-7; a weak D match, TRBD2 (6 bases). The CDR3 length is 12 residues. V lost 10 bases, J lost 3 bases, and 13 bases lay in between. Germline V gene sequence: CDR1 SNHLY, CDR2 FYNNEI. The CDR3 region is CATGSGFYEQYF. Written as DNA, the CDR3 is TGTGCCACCGGGAGCGGTTTCTACGAGCAGTACTTC.

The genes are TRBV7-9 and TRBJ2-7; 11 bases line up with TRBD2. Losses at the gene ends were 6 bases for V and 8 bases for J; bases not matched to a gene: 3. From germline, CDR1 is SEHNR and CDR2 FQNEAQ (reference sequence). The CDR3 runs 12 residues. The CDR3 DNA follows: TGTGCCAGCAGGGGGACTAGCGGACAGCAGTACTTC. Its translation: CASRGTSGQQYF.

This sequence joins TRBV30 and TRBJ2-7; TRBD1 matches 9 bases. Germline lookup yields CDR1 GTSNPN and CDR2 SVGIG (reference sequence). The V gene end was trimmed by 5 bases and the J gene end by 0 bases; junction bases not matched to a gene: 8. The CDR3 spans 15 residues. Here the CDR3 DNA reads TGTGCCTGGGGAATACAGGGGGCAACCTCCTACGAGCAGTACTTC. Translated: CAWGIQGATSYEQYF.

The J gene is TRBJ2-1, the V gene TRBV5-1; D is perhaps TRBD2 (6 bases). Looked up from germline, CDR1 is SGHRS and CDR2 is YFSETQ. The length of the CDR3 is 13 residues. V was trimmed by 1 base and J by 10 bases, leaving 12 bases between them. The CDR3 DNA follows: TGCGCCAGCAGCTTGTATAGCGGACAAGAGCAGTTCTTC. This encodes CASSLYSGQEQFF.

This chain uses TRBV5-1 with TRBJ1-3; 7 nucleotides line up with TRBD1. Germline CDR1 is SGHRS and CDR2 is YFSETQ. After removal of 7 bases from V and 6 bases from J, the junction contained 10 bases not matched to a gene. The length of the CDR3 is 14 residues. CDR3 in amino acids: CASGSGGGENTIYF. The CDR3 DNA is TGCGCCAGCGGGTCCGGAGGGGGCGAAAACACCATATATTTT.

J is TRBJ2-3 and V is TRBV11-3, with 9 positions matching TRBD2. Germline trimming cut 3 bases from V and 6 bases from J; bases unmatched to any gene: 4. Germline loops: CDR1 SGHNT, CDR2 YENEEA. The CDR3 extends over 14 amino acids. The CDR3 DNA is TGTGCCAGCAGCTTCTCGCGGGAGGGTGATACGCAGTATTTT. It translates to CASSFSREGDTQYF.

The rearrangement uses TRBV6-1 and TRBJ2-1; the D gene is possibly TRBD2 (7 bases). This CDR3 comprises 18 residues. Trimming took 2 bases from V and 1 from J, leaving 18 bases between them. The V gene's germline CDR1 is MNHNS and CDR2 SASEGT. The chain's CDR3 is CASSELRGTRGSYNEQFF. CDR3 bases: TGTGCCAGCAGTGAATTGCGGGGGACGAGGGGGTCCTACAATGAGCAGTTCTTC.

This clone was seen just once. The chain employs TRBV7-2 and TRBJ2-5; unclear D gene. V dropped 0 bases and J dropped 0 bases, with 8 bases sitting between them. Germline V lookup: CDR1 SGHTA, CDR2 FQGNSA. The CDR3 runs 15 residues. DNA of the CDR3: TGTGCCAGCAGCTTAGCGCTTGGTAACCAAGAGACCCAGTACTTC. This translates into CASSLALGNQETQYF.

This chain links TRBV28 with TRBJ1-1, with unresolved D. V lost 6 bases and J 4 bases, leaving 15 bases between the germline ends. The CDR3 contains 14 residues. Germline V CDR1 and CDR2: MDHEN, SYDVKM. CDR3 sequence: CASSRYGEGTEAFF. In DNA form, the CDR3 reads TGTGCCAGCAGCCGGTACGGGGAGGGCACTGAAGCTTTCTTT.

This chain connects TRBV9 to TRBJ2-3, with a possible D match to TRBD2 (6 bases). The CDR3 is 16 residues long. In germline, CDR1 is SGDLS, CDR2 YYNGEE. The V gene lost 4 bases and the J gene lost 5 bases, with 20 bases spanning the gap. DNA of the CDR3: TGTGCCAGCAGCTTCCGGGACTCGAGGTTGGGAGATACGCAGTATTTT. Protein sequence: CASSFRDSRLGDTQYF.

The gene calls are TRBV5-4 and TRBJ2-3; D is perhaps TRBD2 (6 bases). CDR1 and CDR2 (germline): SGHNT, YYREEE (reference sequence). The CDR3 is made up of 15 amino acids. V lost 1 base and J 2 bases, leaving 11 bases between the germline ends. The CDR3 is CASSLISGYTDTQYF. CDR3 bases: TGTGCCAGCAGCTTGATTAGCGGCTACACAGATACGCAGTATTTT. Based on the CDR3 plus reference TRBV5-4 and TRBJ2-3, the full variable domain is ETGVTQSPTHLIKTRGQQVTLRCSSQSGHNTVSWYQQALGQGPQFIFQYYREEENGRGNFPPRFSGLQFPNYSSELNVNALELDDSALYLCASSLISGYTDTQYFGPGTRLTVL.

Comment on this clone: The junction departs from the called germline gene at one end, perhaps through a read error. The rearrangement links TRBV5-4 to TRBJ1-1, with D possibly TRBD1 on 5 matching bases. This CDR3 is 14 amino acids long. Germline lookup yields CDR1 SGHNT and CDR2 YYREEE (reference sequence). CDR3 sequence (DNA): TGTGCCAGCAGTTTGGGGGGGGGACTCAATGAAGCTTTCTTT. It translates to CASSLGGGLNEAFF. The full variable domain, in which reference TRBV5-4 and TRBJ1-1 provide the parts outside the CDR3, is ETGVTQSPTHLIKTRGQQVTLRCSSQSGHNTVSWYQQALGQGPQFIFQYYREEENGRGNFPPRFSGLQFPNYSSELNVNALELDDSALYLCASSLGGGLNEAFFGQGTRLTVV.

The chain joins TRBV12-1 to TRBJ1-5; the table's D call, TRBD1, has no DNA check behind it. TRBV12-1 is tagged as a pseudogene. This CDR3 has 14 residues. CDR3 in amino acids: CASSDDRGDQPQHF. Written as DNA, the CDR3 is TGTGCCAGCAGCGACGACAGAGGCGATCAGCCCCAGCATTTT.

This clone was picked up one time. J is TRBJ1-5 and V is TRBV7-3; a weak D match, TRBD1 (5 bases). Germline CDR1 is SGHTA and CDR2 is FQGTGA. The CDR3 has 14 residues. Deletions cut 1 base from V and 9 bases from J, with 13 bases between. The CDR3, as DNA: TGTGCCAGCAGCTTAAGCGGGACCGAAGGGCCCCAGCATTTT. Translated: CASSLSGTEGPQHF.